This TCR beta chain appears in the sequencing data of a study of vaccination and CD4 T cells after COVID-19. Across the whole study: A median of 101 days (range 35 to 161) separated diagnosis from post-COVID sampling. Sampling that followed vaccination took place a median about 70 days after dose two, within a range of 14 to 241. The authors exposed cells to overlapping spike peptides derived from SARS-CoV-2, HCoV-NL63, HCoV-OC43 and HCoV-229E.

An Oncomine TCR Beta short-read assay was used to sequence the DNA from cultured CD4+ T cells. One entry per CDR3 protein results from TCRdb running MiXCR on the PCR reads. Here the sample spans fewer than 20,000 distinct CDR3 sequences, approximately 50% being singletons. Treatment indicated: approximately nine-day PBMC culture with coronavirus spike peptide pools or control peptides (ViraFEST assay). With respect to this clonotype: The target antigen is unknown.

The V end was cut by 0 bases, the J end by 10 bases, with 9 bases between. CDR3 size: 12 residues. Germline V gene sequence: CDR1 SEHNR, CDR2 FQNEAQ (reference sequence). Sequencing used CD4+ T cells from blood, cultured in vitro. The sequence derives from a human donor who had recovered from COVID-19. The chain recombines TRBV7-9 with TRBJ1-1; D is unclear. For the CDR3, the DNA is TGTGCCAGCAGCTTAGCGCGCTCGCCAGCTTTCTTT. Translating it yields CASSLARSPAFF.